Below are 2 T cell receptor beta chains sequenced from a single sample in a study of metastatic and nonmetastatic thyroid tumors. None of the patients had undergone any treatment ahead of thyroid surgery. TCRdb reprocessed the PCR reads using MiXCR. The profile shows roughly 55,000 clones, about 17% of them singletons. Sequencing was performed on blood. Receptor source: a male donor with papillary thyroid cancer or a benign thyroid nodule (not recorded which). Some clones in this sample may be carry-over from other donors' samples.

This clone was observed many times. The V and J genes are TRBV11-1 and TRBJ2-1; 7 nucleotides agree with TRBD2. Germline V gene lookup returns CDR1 SGHAT and CDR2 FQDESV (reference sequence). This CDR3 spans 18 amino acids. V trimming: 2 bases; J trimming: 1 base; junction bases outside the gene matches: 11. DNA for the CDR3: TGTGCCAGCAGCTTACGGCCAGGCGGGAGTGGGTCCTACAATGAGCAGTTCTTC. Its protein is CASSLRPGGSGSYNEQFF.

Concerning this clone itself: The junction and the germline gene differ at one end; a read error may be behind it. This chain joins TRBV2 and TRBJ1-2, with unresolved D. Germline V gene sequence: CDR1 SNHLY, CDR2 FYNNEI. CDR3 length equals 14 residues. In DNA form, the CDR3 reads TGTGCCAGCGAGGCAGCGCCTCCTAACTATGGATACACCTTC. Protein: CASEAAPPNYGYTF.